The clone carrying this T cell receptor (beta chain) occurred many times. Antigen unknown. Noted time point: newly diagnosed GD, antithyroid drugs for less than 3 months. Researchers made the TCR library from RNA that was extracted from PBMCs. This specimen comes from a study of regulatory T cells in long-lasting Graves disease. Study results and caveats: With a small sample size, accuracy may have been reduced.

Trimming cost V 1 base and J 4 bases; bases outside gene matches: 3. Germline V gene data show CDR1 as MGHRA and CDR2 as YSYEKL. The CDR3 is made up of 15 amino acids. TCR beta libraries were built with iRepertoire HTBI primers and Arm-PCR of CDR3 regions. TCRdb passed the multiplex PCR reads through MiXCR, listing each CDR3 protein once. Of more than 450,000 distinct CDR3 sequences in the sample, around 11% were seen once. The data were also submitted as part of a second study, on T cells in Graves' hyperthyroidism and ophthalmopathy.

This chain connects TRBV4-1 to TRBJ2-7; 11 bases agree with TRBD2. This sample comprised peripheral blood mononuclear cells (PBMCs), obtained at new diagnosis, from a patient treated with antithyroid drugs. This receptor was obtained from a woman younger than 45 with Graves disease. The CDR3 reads CASSQGLAGGYEQYF. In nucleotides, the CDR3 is TGCGCCAGCAGCCAAGGGCTAGCGGGAGGTTACGAGCAGTACTTC.